Listed here are 21 T cell receptor beta chains from one sample, sequenced in a study of a mutant IDH1 vaccine in newly diagnosed glioma. Time point of the sample: week 23, last vaccination. The investigators gave 300 ug of mutant IDH1 20-mer peptide in each vaccine dose, together with topical imiquimod. The assay was immunoSEQ multiplex PCR, and TCRdb's table has in-frame clones only and misses some. The repertoire includes around 60,000 clones, about 85% of them detected once, and roughly 4% sits in the top ten. For these TCRs, the target antigens are not known. Sequences were derived from PBMCs, sampled from a glioma patient whose treatment included an IDH1 peptide vaccine. These TCRs come from a man aged 25 to 40 with glioma.

The CDR3 sequence is CASSIWAGELFF. In DNA, the CDR3 is TGCGCCAGCAGTATCTGGGCCGGGGAGCTGTTTTTT. The V call is TRBV10-1, the J call TRBJ2-2, with no clear D. Germline values: CDR1 WNHNN, CDR2 SYGVQD (reference sequence). The ends were cut back, 5 bases at V and 6 bases at J, with 7 bases in the middle. The CDR3 is made up of 12 amino acids.

The V gene is TRBV28, the J gene TRBJ2-3, with D maybe TRBD1 (6 bases). The V gene lost 1 base and the J gene lost 1 base, with 12 bases spanning the gap. Germline CDR1 reads MDHEN; CDR2 reads SYDVKM. The length of the CDR3 is 16 residues. The DNA of the CDR3 is TGTGCCAGCAGTTTATTTGGGGGCTTGGGCACAGATACGCAGTATTTT. Amino acid sequence: CASSLFGGLGTDTQYF.

The chain combines TRBV11-2 with TRBJ2-3, with TRBD2 matching over 7 bases. J lost 2 bases, V lost 0 bases, and 11 bases had no gene match. The CDR3 runs 18 residues. Germline lookup yields CDR1 SGHAT and CDR2 FQNNGV. The CDR3 bases are TGTGCCAGCAGCTTAGATCTGGGGGGGAATAGACTCACAGATACGCAGTATTTT. Residues: CASSLDLGGNRLTDTQYF.

This chain connects TRBV11-2 to TRBJ1-1; D is ambiguous. Germline values: CDR1 SGHAT, CDR2 FQNNGV. CDR3 length: 15 residues. Trimming shortened V by 4 bases and J by 2 bases, and 14 bases separated the two germline ends. CDR3 DNA: TGTGCCAGCAGCTCCTCCCGGCCAAATAACACTGAAGCTTTCTTT. Translating gives CASSSSRPNNTEAFF.

The chain is built from TRBV29-1 and TRBJ2-3, with 12 nucleotides matching TRBD2. The CDR3 has 16 amino acids. The germline gives CDR1 SQVTM, CDR2 ANQGSEA. Trimming cost V 7 bases and J 0 bases; bases outside gene matches: 8. The CDR3 here is CSAGTSGGPSTDTQYF. The CDR3 nucleotides are TGCAGCGCCGGCACTAGCGGGGGGCCAAGCACAGATACGCAGTATTTT.

This clone occurred once. This chain uses TRBV2 with TRBJ2-2; D unresolved. The germline V gene encodes CDR1 SNHLY and CDR2 FYNNEI. The ends were cut back, 6 bases at V and 4 bases at J, with 9 bases in the middle. The CDR3 runs 13 residues. CDR3 bases: TGTGCCAGCAGCCTACGGGTCACCGGGGAGCTGTTTTTT. Protein: CASSLRVTGELFF.

V gene TRBV18 combines with J gene TRBJ2-3; the match to TRBD2 covers 10 bases. CDR1 is KGHSH, CDR2 LQKENI, per germline. V was clipped by 3 bases and J by 1 base; unmatched bases: 10. The CDR3 extends over 18 amino acids. The CDR3 DNA reads as TGTGCCAGCTCACCCGCTCGGGTAGCGGGGGGCCGCACAGATACGCAGTATTTT. Protein product: CASSPARVAGGRTDTQYF.

This clone has only a few counts. The V and J genes are TRBV19 and TRBJ1-5; D is unclear. CDR1 LNHDA and CDR2 SQIVND come from the germline V gene (reference sequence). CDR3 length: 13 residues. The germline V and J ends were trimmed by 7 bases and 4 bases, with 11 bases remaining between them. The CDR3 DNA is TGTGCCAGTACATCACGAGGTAATCAGCCCCAGCATTTT. Amino acid sequence: CASTSRGNQPQHF.

This chain connects TRBV10-2 to TRBJ2-3, with TRBD2 identical over 8 bases. Per the germline V gene, CDR1 is WSHSY and CDR2 is SAAADI. The CDR3 extends over 15 amino acids. Trimming removed 5 bases from V and 2 bases from J; junction bases left unmatched: 6. The CDR3 region has the DNA TGCGCCAGCAGTCAAGTAGCGGGGACCACAGATACGCAGTATTTT. Its translation: CASSQVAGTTDTQYF.

The genes are TRBV12-2 and TRBJ1-2; TRBD1 is taken as the D call from the table, unchecked against the DNA. TRBV12-2 is an annotated pseudogene. The CDR3 is made up of 15 amino acids. CDR3 in amino acids: CASRTGQGRRNGYTF. Here the CDR3 DNA reads TGTGCAAGTCGCACGGGACAGGGAAGACGAAATGGCTACACCTTC.

This clone was seen more than once but under ten times. CDR3 amino acids: CSARQTEAFF. The DNA of the CDR3 is TGCAGCGCGAGACAGACTGAAGCTTTCTTT. The chain couples TRBV29-1 to TRBJ1-1, with a weak D call TRBD1 (5 bases). Germline-derived CDR1 and CDR2 are SQVTM and ANQGSEA. The V end was cut by 7 bases, the J end by 5 bases, with 8 bases between. The CDR3 spans 10 residues.

A remark on this clone: Relative to the germline gene, one junction end is altered; a read error may explain this. The rearrangement uses TRBV4-1 and TRBJ2-7; no clear D. Germline assignment: CDR1 MGHRA and CDR2 YSYEKL. This CDR3 has 16 amino acids. The CDR3 loop is CAGSQSPGPVSYEQYF. CDR3 sequence (DNA): TGCGCCGGCAGCCAATCCCCAGGCCCCGTATCCTACGAGCAGTACTTC.

The chain joins TRBV5-1 to TRBJ2-5; no reliable D call. The J call may be in error: the DNA end matches TRBJ2-7 better. There are 14 residues in the CDR3. Germline CDR1 reads SGHRS; CDR2 reads YFSETQ. CDR3 in DNA: TGCGCCAGCAGCCTCATGTGGAATGCGGACGAGCAGTACTTC. Amino acid sequence: CASSLMWNADEQYF.

V and J are TRBV7-9 and TRBJ2-5, with a tentative D call TRBD1 (5 bases). V shed 7 bases and J shed 1 base, with 16 bases lying between them. The CDR3 has 15 residues. Germline CDR1 reads SEHNR; CDR2 reads FQNEAQ (reference sequence). As DNA, the CDR3 is TGTGCCAGCATCCTACTTGGGGCACTCCAAGAGACCCAGTACTTC. This sequence encodes CASILLGALQETQYF. Looking up the rest from reference TRBV7-9 and TRBJ2-5 gives the full variable domain: DTGVSQNPRHKITKRGQNVTFRCDPISEHNRLYWYRQTLGQGPEFLTYFQNEAQLEKSRLLSDRFSAERPKGSFSTLEIQRTEQGDSAMYLCASILLGALQETQYFGPGTRLLVL.

The chain links TRBV5-1 to TRBJ1-3; a possible D gene is TRBD1 (6 bases). Between the trimmed V and J ends, which lost 4 bases and 3 bases, there was a span of 11 bases. This CDR3 spans 14 amino acids. The germline V gene has CDR1 SGHRS and CDR2 YFSETQ. CDR3 coding DNA: TGCGCCAGCAGCATGGGACACGTTGGAAACACCATATATTTT. Protein product: CASSMGHVGNTIYF. Based on the CDR3 plus reference TRBV5-1 and TRBJ1-3, the full variable domain is KAGVTQTPRYLIKTRGQQVTLSCSPISGHRSVSWYQQTPGQGLQFLFEYFSETQRNKGNFPGRFSGRQFSNSRSEMNVSTLELGDSALYLCASSMGHVGNTIYFGEGSWLTVV.

This sequence joins TRBV13 and TRBJ2-2; D call uncertain. CDR1 and CDR2 from the germline V gene are PRHDT and FYEKMQ (reference sequence). Trimming took off 7 bases at V and 6 bases at J, with 9 bases between the two ends. The CDR3 length is 12 residues. In nucleotides, the CDR3 is TGTGCCAGCAAGGGCGCCCCCGGGGAGCTGTTTTTT. It translates to CASKGAPGELFF. The complete variable domain, with remaining parts taken from reference TRBV13 and TRBJ2-2, reads AAGVIQSPRHLIKEKRETATLKCYPIPRHDTVYWYQQGPGQDPQFLISFYEKMQSDKGSIPDRFSAQQFSDYHSELNMSSLELGDSALYFCASKGAPGELFFGEGSRLTVL.

A few counts support this clone. This chain uses TRBV5-1 with TRBJ2-1; 7 bases line up with TRBD1. Germline V gene lookup returns CDR1 SGHRS and CDR2 YFSETQ. V was pared by 2 bases and J by 6 bases, with 8 bases of the junction left unmatched. This CDR3 has 15 amino acids. The CDR3, as DNA: TGCGCCAGCAGCTTAGACAGGGCCATAGGCAATGAGCAGTTCTTC. Translation gives CASSLDRAIGNEQFF. The complete variable domain, with remaining parts taken from reference TRBV5-1 and TRBJ2-1, reads KAGVTQTPRYLIKTRGQQVTLSCSPISGHRSVSWYQQTPGQGLQFLFEYFSETQRNKGNFPGRFSGRQFSNSRSEMNVSTLELGDSALYLCASSLDRAIGNEQFFGPGTRLTVL.

This clone was counted a few times. The CDR3 loop reads CAWRRAGSTEAFF. Here the CDR3 DNA reads TGTGCCTGGAGGAGAGCAGGGAGCACTGAAGCTTTCTTT. The chain carries TRBV30 and TRBJ1-1; perhaps TRBD1 as D (5 bases). Germline-derived CDR1 and CDR2 are GTSNPN and SVGIG (reference sequence). Trimming pared 3 bases from V and 4 bases from J, leaving 12 bases between. This CDR3 comprises 13 residues.

V is TRBV10-1 and J is TRBJ2-3, with a possible D match to TRBD1 (7 bases). The CDR3 runs to 14 residues. Germline-derived CDR1 and CDR2 are WNHNN and SYGVQD (reference sequence). V lost 7 bases to trimming and J lost 8 bases, with 19 bases between them. The CDR3 region has the DNA TGCGCCAGCAATCGGAGGGACAGTCAAGCTACGCAGTATTTT. This translates into CASNRRDSQATQYF.

The chain combines TRBV30 with TRBJ2-1; a weak D match, TRBD1 (6 bases). This CDR3 region has 12 residues. The germline V gene has CDR1 GTSNPN and CDR2 SVGIG (reference sequence). DNA of the CDR3: TGTGCTTCGCAGGGGAACTACAATGAGCAGTTCTTC. It specifies CASQGNYNEQFF.

The chain uses TRBV10-3 and TRBJ2-1, with D uncertain. Trimming took off 5 bases at V and 3 bases at J, with 20 bases between the two ends. The germline gives CDR1 ENHRY, CDR2 SYGVKD. This CDR3 has 17 amino acids. The CDR3 loop reads CAISSPLAAQDYNEQFF. The CDR3, as DNA: TGTGCCATCAGTTCACCCCTTGCGGCGCAGGACTACAATGAGCAGTTCTTC.